This entry features one T cell receptor (beta chain) sequence. There is no known antigen for this receptor. Base qualities are missing; no much larger clone stands one base away. TCRbeta CDR3 regions were amplified from genomic DNA using the immunoSEQ Assay, a bias-controlled multiplex PCR. The original pipeline was this. Nucleated cell counts per sample were estimated from amplification of reference gene primers within the assay. Sequence reads were collapsed and filtered to measure the absolute abundance of every unique TCRbeta CDR3 rearrangement. For each sample, productive Simpson clonality was calculated by taking the square root of Simpson's diversity index across productive rearrangements. The table was pulled from immuneACCESS by TCRdb, which kept in-frame rearrangements only. Such tables lose some clones; where checked, under half of the loss comes from unresolved V genes, and the rest has no known cause. V and J calls plus clone size are reproduced from that table; the DNA served to infer D and trimming. For this sample there are 81,000 or so clones; over 80% appear just once. The top ten constitute 6.3% of the sample.

The data are from a study of blood T cell repertoires in COVID-19 (dated by TCRdb to 2018 to 2020). Describing the broader study: Samples covering the acute and convalescent phases of COVID-19 were provided by collaborators in the United States, Italy and Spain. The dataset comprised deeply sampled blood TCRbeta repertoires from subjects exposed to, actively infected with, or recovered from COVID-19. The prospective study material was composed of cDNA or gDNA derived from T cells, B-cell-depleted T cells, or PBMCs. Samples came from the ongoing ImmuneRACE study (first 160 participants) plus 1,254 subjects from 6 global collaborators. A freely available public database, intended as a resource for researchers studying the immune response to SARS-CoV-2, is where the repertoires were released. Nearly every sample came with metadata listing a de-identified subject ID, COVID-19 status, age in years and sex. Where available, HLA class I and class II types were taken from metadata supplied by the sample provider and were not determined by assay-based typing. What the work shows at the level of the full study, not this receptor alone: The amount of clinical and demographic metadata varied by source and participant and was provided uncurated.

Collaborating institutions collected whole blood in K2EDTA tubes following their own protocols. Collaborator samples were shipped for TCRbeta analysis as frozen whole blood, isolated PBMCs, or DNA extracted from either sample type. Relative to germline, V is 2 bases shorter and J is 0 bases shorter, with 13 bases between their ends. The CDR3 contains 17 residues, cysteine and phenylalanine counted. The retained sequence is limited to the CDR3, 51 bases, with the frame set at the first base. The CDR1 and CDR2 encoded by the germline V gene are SGHAT and FQNNGV. The sequencing input was peripheral blood. This receptor was identified in a woman in her sixties with active COVID-19. The rearranged segments are TRBV11-2 and TRBJ2-2, with the D segment identity uncertain. The CDR3 region: CASSLRQAAANTGELFF. DNA sequence: TGTGCCAGCAGCTTAAGGCAGGCAGCCGCGAACACCGGGGAGCTGTTTTTT.